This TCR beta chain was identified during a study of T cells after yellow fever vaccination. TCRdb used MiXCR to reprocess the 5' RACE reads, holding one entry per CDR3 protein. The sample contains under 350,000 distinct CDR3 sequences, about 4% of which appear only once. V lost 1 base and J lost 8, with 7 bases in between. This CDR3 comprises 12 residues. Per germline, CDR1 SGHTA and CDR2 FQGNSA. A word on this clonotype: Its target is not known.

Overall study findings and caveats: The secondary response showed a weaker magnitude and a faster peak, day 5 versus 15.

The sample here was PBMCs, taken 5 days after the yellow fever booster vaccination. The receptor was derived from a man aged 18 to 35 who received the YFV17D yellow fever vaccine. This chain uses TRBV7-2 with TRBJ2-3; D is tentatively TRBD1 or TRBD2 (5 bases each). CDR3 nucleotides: TGTGCCAGCAGCTTAGGGGGGACTACGCAGTATTTT. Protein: CASSLGGTTQYF.